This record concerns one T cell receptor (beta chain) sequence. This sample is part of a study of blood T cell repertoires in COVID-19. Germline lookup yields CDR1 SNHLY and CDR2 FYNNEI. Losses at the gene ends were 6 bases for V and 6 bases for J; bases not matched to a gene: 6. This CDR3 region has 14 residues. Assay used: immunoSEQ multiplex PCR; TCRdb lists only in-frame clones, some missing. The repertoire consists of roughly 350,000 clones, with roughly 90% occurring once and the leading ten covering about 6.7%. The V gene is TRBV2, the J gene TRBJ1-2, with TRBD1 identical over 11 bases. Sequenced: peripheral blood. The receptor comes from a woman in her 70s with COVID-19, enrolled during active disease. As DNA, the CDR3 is TGTGCCAGCAGGGGACAGGGGGAGATCCATGGCTACACCTTC. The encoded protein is CASRGQGEIHGYTF.